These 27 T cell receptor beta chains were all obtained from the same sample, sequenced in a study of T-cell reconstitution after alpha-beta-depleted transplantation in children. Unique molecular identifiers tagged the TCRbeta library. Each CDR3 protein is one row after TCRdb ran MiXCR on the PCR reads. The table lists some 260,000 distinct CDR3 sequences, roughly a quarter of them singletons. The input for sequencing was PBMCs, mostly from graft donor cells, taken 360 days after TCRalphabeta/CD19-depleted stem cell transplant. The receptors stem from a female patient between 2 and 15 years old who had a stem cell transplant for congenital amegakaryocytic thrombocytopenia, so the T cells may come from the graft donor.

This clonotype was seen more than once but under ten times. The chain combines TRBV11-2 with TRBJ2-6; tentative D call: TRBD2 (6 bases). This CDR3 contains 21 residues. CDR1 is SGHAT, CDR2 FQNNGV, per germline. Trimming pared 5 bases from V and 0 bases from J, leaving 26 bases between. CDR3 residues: CASSLTRGFLAPYSGANVLTF. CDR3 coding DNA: TGTGCCAGCAGCCTTACCCGAGGTTTTCTAGCGCCGTACTCTGGGGCCAACGTCCTGACTTTC.

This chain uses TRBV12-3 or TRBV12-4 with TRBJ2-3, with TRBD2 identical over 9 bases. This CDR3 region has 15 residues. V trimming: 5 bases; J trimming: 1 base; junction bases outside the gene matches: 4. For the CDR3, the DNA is TGTGCCAGCAGTCCGAGCGGGAGGCGCACAGATACGCAGTATTTT. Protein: CASSPSGRRTDTQYF.

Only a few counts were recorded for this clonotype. The chain's CDR3 is CASSDQYQPQHF. The DNA for the CDR3 is TGTGCCAGCAGTGACCAATATCAGCCCCAGCATTTT. The J gene is TRBJ1-5, the V gene TRBV2; D is unresolved. This CDR3 is 12 amino acids long. Trimming cost V 3 bases and J 5 bases, with 5 bases left between them. Germline V gene lookup returns CDR1 SNHLY and CDR2 FYNNEI.

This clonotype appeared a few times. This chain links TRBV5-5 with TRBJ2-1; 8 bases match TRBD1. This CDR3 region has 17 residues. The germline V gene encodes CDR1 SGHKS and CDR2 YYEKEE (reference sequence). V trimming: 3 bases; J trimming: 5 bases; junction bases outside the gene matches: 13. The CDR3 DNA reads TGTGCCAGCAGCTCATATGGGGACAGGCCAACCGACAATGAGCAGTTCTTC. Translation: CASSSYGDRPTDNEQFF.

CDR3 DNA: TGTGCCAGCAGGGACTCACAGGGGTCTGGGGCCAACGTCCTGACTTTC. Protein: CASRDSQGSGANVLTF. The gene calls are TRBV6-2 or TRBV6-3 and TRBJ2-6; the match to TRBD1 covers 7 bases. The CDR3 spans 16 residues. Looked up from germline, CDR1 is MNHEY and CDR2 is SVGEGT. V was pared by 6 bases and J by 1 base, with 6 bases of the junction left unmatched.

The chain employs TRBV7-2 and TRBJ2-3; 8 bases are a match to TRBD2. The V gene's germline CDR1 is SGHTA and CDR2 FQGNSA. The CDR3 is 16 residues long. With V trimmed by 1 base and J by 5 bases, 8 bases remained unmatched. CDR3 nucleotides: TGTGCCAGCAGCTTAGTTACCGGGGGGGCCGGAGATACGCAGTATTTT. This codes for CASSLVTGGAGDTQYF.

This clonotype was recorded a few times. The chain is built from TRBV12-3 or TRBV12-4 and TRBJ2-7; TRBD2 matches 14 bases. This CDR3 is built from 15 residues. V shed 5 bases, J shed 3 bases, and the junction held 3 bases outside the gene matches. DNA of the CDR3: TGTGCCAGCAGTACTGGGACTAGCGGGGGCTACGAGCAGTACTTC. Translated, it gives CASSTGTSGGYEQYF.

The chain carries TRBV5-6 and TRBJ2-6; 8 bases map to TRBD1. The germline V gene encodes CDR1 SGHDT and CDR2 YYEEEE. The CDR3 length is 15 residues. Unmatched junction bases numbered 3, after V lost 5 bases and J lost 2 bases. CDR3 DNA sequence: TGTGCCAGCAGGTTGACAGGGGCTGGGGCCAACGTCCTGACTTTC. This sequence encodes CASRLTGAGANVLTF.

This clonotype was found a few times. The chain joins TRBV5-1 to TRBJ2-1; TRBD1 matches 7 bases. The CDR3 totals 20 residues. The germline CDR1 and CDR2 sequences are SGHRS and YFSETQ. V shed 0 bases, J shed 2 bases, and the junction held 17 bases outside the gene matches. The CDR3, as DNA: TGCGCCAGCAGCTTGGACTCCGGGACAGAACTGTGGGGCGCCTACAATGAGCAGTTCTTC. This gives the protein CASSLDSGTELWGAYNEQFF.

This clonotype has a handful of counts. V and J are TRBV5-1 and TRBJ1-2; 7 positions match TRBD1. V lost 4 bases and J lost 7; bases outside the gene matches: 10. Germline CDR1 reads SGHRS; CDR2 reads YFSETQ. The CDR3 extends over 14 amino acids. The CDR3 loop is CASSNEEGASGYTF. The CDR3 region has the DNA TGCGCCAGCAGCAACGAAGAGGGGGCCTCTGGCTACACCTTC.

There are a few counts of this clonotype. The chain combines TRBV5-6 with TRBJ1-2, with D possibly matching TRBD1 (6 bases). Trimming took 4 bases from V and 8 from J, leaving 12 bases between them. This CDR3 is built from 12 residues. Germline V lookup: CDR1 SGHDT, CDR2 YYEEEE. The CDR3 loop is CASSGTKVGYTF. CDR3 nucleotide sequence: TGTGCCAGCAGCGGGACAAAGGTGGGCTACACCTTC.

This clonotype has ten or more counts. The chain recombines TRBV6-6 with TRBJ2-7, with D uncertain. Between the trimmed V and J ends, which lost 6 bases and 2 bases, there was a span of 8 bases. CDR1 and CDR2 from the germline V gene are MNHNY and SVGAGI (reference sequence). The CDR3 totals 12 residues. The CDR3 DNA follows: TGTGCCAGCAGCCCCGGCCCCTACGAGCAGTACTTC. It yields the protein CASSPGPYEQYF.

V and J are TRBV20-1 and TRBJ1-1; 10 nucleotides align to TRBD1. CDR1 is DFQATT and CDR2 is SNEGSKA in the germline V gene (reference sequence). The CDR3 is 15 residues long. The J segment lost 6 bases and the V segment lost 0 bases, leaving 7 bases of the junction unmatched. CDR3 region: CSAREDRGLLAEAFF. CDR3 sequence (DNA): TGCAGTGCTAGAGAGGACAGGGGGTTGTTGGCTGAAGCTTTCTTT.

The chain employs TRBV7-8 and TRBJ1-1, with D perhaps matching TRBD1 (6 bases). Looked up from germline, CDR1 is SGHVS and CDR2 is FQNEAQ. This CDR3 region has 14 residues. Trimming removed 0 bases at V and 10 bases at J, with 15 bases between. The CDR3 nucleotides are TGTGCCAGCAGCTTAGCGCCAGGGGTCGGCGGAGCTTTCTTT. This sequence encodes CASSLAPGVGGAFF.

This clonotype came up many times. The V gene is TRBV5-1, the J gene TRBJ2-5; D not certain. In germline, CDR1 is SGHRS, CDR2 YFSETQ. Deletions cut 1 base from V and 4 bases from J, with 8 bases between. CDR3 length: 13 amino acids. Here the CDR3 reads CASSLFPAETQYF. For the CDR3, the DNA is TGCGCCAGCAGCTTGTTCCCAGCAGAGACCCAGTACTTC.

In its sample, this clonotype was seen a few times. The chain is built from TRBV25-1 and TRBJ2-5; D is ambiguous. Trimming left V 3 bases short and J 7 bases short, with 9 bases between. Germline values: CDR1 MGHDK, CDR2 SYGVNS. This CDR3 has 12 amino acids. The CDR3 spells CASSESPRTQYF. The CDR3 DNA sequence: TGTGCCAGCAGTGAGAGCCCCCGGACCCAGTACTTC.

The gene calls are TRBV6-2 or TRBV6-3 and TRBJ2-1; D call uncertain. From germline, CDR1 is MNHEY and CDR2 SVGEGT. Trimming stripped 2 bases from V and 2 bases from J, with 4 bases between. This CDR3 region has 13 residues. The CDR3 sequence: CASSYGTYNEQFF. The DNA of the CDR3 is TGTGCCAGCAGTTACGGCACCTACAATGAGCAGTTCTTC.

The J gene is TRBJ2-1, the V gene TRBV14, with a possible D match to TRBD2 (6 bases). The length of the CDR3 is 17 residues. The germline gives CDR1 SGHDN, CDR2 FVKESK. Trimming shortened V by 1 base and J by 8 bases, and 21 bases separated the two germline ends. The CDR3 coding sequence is TGTGCCAGCAGCCAAGTTATGGCGGGAAGCTTCCTGGATGAGCAGTTCTTC. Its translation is CASSQVMAGSFLDEQFF.

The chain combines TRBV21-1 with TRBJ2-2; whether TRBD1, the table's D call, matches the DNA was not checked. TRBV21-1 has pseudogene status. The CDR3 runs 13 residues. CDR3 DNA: TGTGCCAGCAGACACAGGGCCGCCGGGGAGCTGTTTTTT. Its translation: CASRHRAAGELFF.

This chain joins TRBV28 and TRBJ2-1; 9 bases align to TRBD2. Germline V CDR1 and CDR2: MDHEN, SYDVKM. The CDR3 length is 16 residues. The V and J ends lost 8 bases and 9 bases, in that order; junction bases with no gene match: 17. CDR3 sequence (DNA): TGTGCCAGCTTTCACGAGACGCCATCAGCGGGAGGTGAGCAGTTCTTC. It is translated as CASFHETPSAGGEQFF.

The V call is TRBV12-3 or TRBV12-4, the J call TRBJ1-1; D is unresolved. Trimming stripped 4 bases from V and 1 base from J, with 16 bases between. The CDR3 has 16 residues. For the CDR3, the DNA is TGTGCCAGCAGTTCTCGGGTTTTTGGCGGGAACACTGAAGCTTTCTTT. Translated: CASSSRVFGGNTEAFF.

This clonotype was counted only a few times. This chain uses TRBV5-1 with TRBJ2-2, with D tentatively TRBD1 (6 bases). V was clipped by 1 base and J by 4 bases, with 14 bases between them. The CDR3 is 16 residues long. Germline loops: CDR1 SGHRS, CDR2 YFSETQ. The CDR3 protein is CASSLQQGIGTGELFF. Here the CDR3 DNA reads TGCGCCAGCAGCTTGCAACAGGGTATAGGCACCGGGGAGCTGTTTTTT.

CDR3 sequence (DNA): TGCAGTGCTAAAAGCGGGAGCTACAATGAGCAGTTCTTC. Translating gives CSAKSGSYNEQFF. The chain has TRBV20-1 and TRBJ2-1, with 8 bases identical to TRBD2. This CDR3 is built from 13 residues. CDR1 is DFQATT, CDR2 SNEGSKA, per germline (reference sequence). Trimming at V came to 4 bases and at J to 3 bases, leaving 2 bases not matched to a gene.

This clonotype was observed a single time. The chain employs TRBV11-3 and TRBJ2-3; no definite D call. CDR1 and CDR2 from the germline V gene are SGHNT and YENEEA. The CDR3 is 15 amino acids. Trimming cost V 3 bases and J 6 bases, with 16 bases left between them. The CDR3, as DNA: TGTGCCAGCAGCTTGAAGGCCCGGACCGACGATACGCAGTATTTT. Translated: CASSLKARTDDTQYF.

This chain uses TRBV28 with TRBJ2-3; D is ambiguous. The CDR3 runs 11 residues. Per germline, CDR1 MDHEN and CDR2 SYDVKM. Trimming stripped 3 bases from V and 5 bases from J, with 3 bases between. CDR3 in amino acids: CASSFLDTQYF. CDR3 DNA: TGTGCCAGCAGTTTCTTAGATACGCAGTATTTT.

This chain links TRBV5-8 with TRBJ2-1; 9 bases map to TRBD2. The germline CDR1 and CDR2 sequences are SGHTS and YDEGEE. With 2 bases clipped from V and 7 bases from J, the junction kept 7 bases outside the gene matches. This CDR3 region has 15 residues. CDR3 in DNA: TGTGCCAGCAGCTTTGATAGCGGGAGAGGGAATGAGCAGTTCTTC. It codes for CASSFDSGRGNEQFF. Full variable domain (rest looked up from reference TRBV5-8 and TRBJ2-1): EAGVTQSPTHLIKTRGQQATLRCSPISGHTSVYWYQQALGLGLQFLLWYDEGEERNRGNFPPRFSGRQFPNYSSELNVNALELEDSALYLCASSFDSGRGNEQFFGPGTRLTVL.

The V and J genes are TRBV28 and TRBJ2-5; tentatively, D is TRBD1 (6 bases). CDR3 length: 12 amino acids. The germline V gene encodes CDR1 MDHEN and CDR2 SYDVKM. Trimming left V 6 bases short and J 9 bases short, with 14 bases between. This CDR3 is CASREYREAQYF. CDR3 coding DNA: TGTGCCAGCAGGGAGTACAGGGAAGCCCAGTACTTC.